This TCR beta chain came from a study of blood T cell repertoires in COVID-19. Study background: COVID-19 samples collected from the United States, Italy and Spain covered acute and convalescent phases. Sources were T cells, B-cell-depleted T cells, or PBMCs; the material itself was cDNA or gDNA.

Germline loops: CDR1 SGHRS, CDR2 YFSETQ. This CDR3 contains 14 residues. Trimming took 0 bases from V and 8 from J, leaving 12 bases between them. Source study methods: For nucleated cells, counts were estimated from reference gene primer amplification. TCRdb's table, derived via immunoSEQ multiplex PCR, lists solely in-frame clones and lacks some. That table supplies the V and J calls and clone size; D and trimming were determined from the DNA. The repertoire holds roughly 65,000 clones, with roughly 92% as singletons. The chain is built from TRBV5-1 and TRBJ2-1, with D maybe TRBD2 (7 bases). The specimen sequenced was peripheral blood. This clonotype originated in a man in his 70s with active COVID-19. The chain's CDR3 is CASSLGGGSDEQFF. The CDR3 nucleotides are TGCGCCAGCAGCTTGGGCGGGGGCTCCGATGAGCAGTTCTTC. The variable domain in full, with the rest retrieved from reference TRBV5-1 and TRBJ2-1, is KAGVTQTPRYLIKTRGQQVTLSCSPISGHRSVSWYQQTPGQGLQFLFEYFSETQRNKGNFPGRFSGRQFSNSRSEMNVSTLELGDSALYLCASSLGGGSDEQFFGPGTRLTVL.